The entry below describes one TCR beta chain. Its antigen is unidentified. Germline V gene lookup returns CDR1 KGHDR and CDR2 SFDVKD. The CDR3 covers 15 residues. V dropped 6 bases and J dropped 3; count of bases not matched to a gene: 7. Sequenced with the Oncomine TCR Beta short-read assay was DNA taken from cultured CD4+ T cells. TCRdb reprocessed the PCR reads with MiXCR, giving one entry per CDR3 protein. The sample has some 23,000 distinct CDR3 sequences, approximately 67% seen once; the top ten hold around 15%. The data stem from a study of vaccination and CD4 T cells after COVID-19. Indicated treatment: approximately 10-day PBMC culture with coronavirus spike peptide pools or control peptides (ViraFEST assay). Via ViraFEST, peptide pools expanded antigen-specific T cells before TCR sequencing.

This chain joins TRBV24-1 and TRBJ2-3; 8 bases are a match to TRBD1. Sequencing was performed on CD4+ T cells from blood, cultured in vitro, taken after SARS-CoV-2 vaccination. The clonotype comes from a human donor who received a COVID-19 vaccine. CDR3 bases: TGTGCCACCAGTACGCCGGACAGGGCTACAGATACGCAGTATTTT. Protein sequence: CATSTPDRATDTQYF.